This T cell receptor beta chain originates from a study of breast tumors, draining lymph nodes, adjacent tissues. This clonotype has ten or more counts. Its antigen remains unknown. The CDR3 runs to 14 residues. V lost 6 bases, J lost 8 bases, and 20 bases lay in between. The germline V gene encodes CDR1 DFQATT and CDR2 SNEGSKA (reference sequence). Samples came from axillary lymph nodes draining the breast cancer. TCRdb reprocessed the multiplex PCR reads via MiXCR and lists one record per CDR3 protein. Counted here are around 230,000 distinct CDR3 sequences, less than 40% occurring once; the ten biggest clones make up around 1.4%. Notes on the study in general: Tumor TCR diversity was below lymph nodes but above nontumor tissue. The lymph node origin of tumor T cells was framed as consistent with a hypothesis, not demonstrated.

V and J are TRBV20-1 and TRBJ2-1; D gene unclear. This sequence was found in a female donor with breast cancer. Some clones in this sample may be carry-over from other donors' samples. Sequencing was carried out using axillary lymph node tissue. The CDR3: CSAYGEFLGDEQFF. The CDR3 coding sequence is TGCAGTGCATACGGCGAGTTCCTAGGCGATGAGCAGTTCTTC.